This T cell receptor beta chain is from a study of preoperative IRX-2 immunotherapy in early breast cancer. Specified treatment: preoperative locoregional IRX-2 cytokine immunotherapy. Preoperative locoregional IRX-2 cytokine immunotherapy was tested in the phase Ib source study. The method was immunoSEQ multiplex PCR; TCRdb's version includes in-frame clones alone and lacks a portion of them. Of about 38,000 clones listed, approximately 80% are singletons. Trimming removed 5 bases from V and 8 bases from J; junction bases left unmatched: 15. The CDR3 loop spans 16 amino acids. The sequencing used lymph node tissue, collected after IRX-2 immunotherapy. The chain combines TRBV7-1 with TRBJ2-1, with 7 nucleotides matching TRBD1. TRBV7-1 is classed as an ORF, of uncertain function. This receptor was taken from a human donor with breast cancer. The CDR3 DNA is TGTGCCAGCAGCAAGGGACAGCCCACCGGGCGAGATGAGCAGTTCTTC. Its protein product is CASSKGQPTGRDEQFF.